This is a list of T cell receptor beta chains from one sample in a study of blood T cell repertoires in COVID-19. TCRdb keeps only in-frame clones here, not all; method: immunoSEQ multiplex PCR. The sample yields about 300,000 clones, just over 85% seen once. Input material: PBMCs or T cells enriched from blood (not recorded which). These TCRs come from a man younger than 45 who had recovered from COVID-19. Both conserved end residues are part of each CDR3. The D gene is left open where the match is weak. Size tells how often a clone was seen (once, few, many) or the class of an expanded clone, and some rows leave it out.

CASSPNAGGIQETQYF	TGTGCCAGCAGCCCTAACGCGGGGGGGATTCAAGAGACCCAGTACTTC	TRBV7-6	TRBJ2-5	TRBD2	NA
CASSHIRGNNEQFF	TGCGCCAGCAGCCATATCAGGGGGAACAATGAGCAGTTCTTC	TRBV4-1	TRBJ2-1	TRBD1	once
CASSYSEGYGYTF	TGTGCCAGCAGTTACTCGGAGGGTTATGGCTACACCTTC	TRBV6-5	TRBJ1-2	NA	NA
CSVSSPRQTDTQYF	TGCAGCGTCTCATCCCCCCGACAGACAGATACGCAGTATTTT	TRBV29-1	TRBJ2-3	NA	NA
CASSPGGLGELFF	TGTGCCAGCAGTCCCGGGGGTCTCGGGGAGCTGTTTTTT	TRBV6-6	TRBJ2-2	NA	NA
CASSLQQGTEAFF	TGCGCCAGCAGCTTGCAACAGGGGACTGAAGCTTTCTTT	TRBV5-1	TRBJ1-1	TRBD1	NA
CASTQTGPMNTEAFF	TGTGCCAGCACCCAGACAGGCCCTATGAACACTGAAGCTTTCTTT	TRBV11-2	TRBJ1-1	NA	once
CASRLDRTPNYGYTF	TGTGCCAGCAGACTCGACAGGACTCCTAACTATGGCTACACCTTC	TRBV28	TRBJ1-2	NA	once
CASGTFRVGEKLFF	TGTGCCAGCGGGACTTTCAGGGTAGGGGAAAAACTGTTTTTT	TRBV7-9	TRBJ1-4	NA	NA
CSVRTGGASEAFF	TGCAGCGTCCGGACAGGGGGCGCCTCTGAAGCTTTCTTT	TRBV29-1	TRBJ1-1	TRBD1	NA
CASSLLQGSKETQYF	TGTGCCAGCAGCCTCTTACAGGGGTCCAAAGAGACCCAGTACTTC	TRBV7-9	TRBJ2-5	TRBD1	NA
CASSLISGTEAFF	TGCGCCAGCAGCTTGATTTCGGGGACTGAAGCTTTCTTT	TRBV5-1	TRBJ1-1	NA	NA
CASKSVLHEQFF	TGTGCCAGCAAATCAGTATTGCACGAGCAGTTCTTC	TRBV5-6	TRBJ2-1	NA	NA
CASSSPSGAYEQYF	TGTGCCAGCAGCTCCCCCTCCGGAGCCTACGAGCAGTACTTC	TRBV7-2	TRBJ2-7	NA	NA
CASSYTAKTGKRNQPQHF	TGTGCCAGCAGCTATACCGCAAAGACAGGGAAGCGCAATCAGCCCCAGCATTTT	TRBV9	TRBJ1-5	TRBD1	NA
CASKGQNNSPLHF	TGCGCCAGCAAGGGACAGAATAATTCACCCCTCCACTTT	TRBV5-1	TRBJ1-6	TRBD1	NA
CASSQDRGRLRTENEQFF	TGTGCCAGCAGCCAAGACAGGGGGCGGCTTCGTACAGAGAATGAGCAGTTCTTC	TRBV14	TRBJ2-1	TRBD1	NA
CASSEGATNEKLFF	TGCGCCAGCAGCGAGGGGGCTACTAATGAAAAACTGTTTTTT	TRBV5-1	TRBJ1-4	TRBD1	NA
CASSGWKTASYGYTF	TGTGCCAGCAGTGGCTGGAAGACAGCTTCCTATGGCTACACCTTC	TRBV25-1	TRBJ1-2	NA	NA
CASSRGGPNQPQHF	TGTGCCAGCAGCCGAGGGGGTCCCAATCAGCCCCAGCATTTT	TRBV7-9	TRBJ1-5	NA	NA
CASSFGGTPNQPQHF	TGTGCCAGCAGCTTCGGAGGAACCCCCAATCAGCCCCAGCATTTT	TRBV5-5	TRBJ1-5	NA	NA
CASSQDLGRENTGELFF	TGTGCCAGCAGCCAAGATTTAGGGAGGGAGAACACCGGGGAGCTGTTTTTT	TRBV3-1/TRBV3-2	TRBJ2-2	TRBD2	NA
CASSPGGSRYEQYF	TGCGCCAGCAGCCCCGGGGGGTCTCGGTACGAGCAGTACTTC	TRBV5-1	TRBJ2-7	TRBD2	NA
CASSRVSGTEAFF	TGTGCCAGCAGCCGAGTAAGTGGCACTGAAGCTTTCTTT	TRBV3-1/TRBV3-2	TRBJ1-1	NA	NA
CASSPRLAGGFYEQYF	TGTGCCAGCAGCCCTCGACTAGCGGGAGGTTTCTACGAGCAGTACTTC	TRBV7-6	TRBJ2-7	TRBD2	NA
CSASAGSGETQYF	TGCAGTGCTAGTGCCGGGAGCGGGGAGACCCAGTACTTC	TRBV20-1	TRBJ2-5	NA	NA
CASSLRGTRSTDTQYF	TGTGCCAGCAGCTTACGAGGGACTCGAAGCACAGATACGCAGTATTTT	TRBV11-2	TRBJ2-3	NA	NA
CASSVGGGAYNEQFF	TGTGCCAGCAGCGTAGGCGGGGGGGCCTACAATGAGCAGTTCTTC	TRBV9	TRBJ2-1	TRBD2	NA
CASSIRGANGYTF	TGTGCCAGTAGTATTCGGGGGGCGAATGGCTACACCTTC	TRBV19	TRBJ1-2	NA	NA
CSATGFAPTGELFF	TGCAGCGCGACAGGGTTTGCTCCCACCGGGGAGCTGTTTTTT	TRBV29-1	TRBJ2-2	TRBD1	NA
CASSPTGQGKGSF	TGTGCCAGCAGTCCCACTGGACAGGGGAAAGGAAGCTTC	TRBV3-1/TRBV3-2	TRBJ2-7	TRBD1	NA
CASSPRIGGRLSNYGYTF	TGTGCCAGCAGCCCAAGAATCGGGGGGCGCCTCTCTAACTATGGCTACACCTTC	TRBV11-2	TRBJ1-2	NA	NA